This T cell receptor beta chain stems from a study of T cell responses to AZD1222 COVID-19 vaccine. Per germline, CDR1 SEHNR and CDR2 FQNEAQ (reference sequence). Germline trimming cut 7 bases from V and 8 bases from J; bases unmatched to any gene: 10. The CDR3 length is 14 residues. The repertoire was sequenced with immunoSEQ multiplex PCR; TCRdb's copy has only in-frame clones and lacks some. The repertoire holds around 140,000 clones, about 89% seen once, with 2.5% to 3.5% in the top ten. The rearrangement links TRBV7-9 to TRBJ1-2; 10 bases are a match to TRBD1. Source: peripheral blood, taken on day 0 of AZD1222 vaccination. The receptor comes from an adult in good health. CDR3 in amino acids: CASTRTGGIQGYTF. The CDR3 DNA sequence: TGTGCCAGCACCCGGACAGGGGGAATTCAAGGCTACACCTTC.